Included here is one T cell receptor (beta chain) sequence, with context. As yet, its antigen is unknown. The sample belongs to a study of cytomegalovirus exposure and HLA in healthy donors. PCR employed 60 Vbeta and 13 Jbeta primers. Libraries were prepared by immunoSEQ multiplex PCR; TCRdb keeps only in-frame clonotypes and omits some of them. The table shows around 91,000 clones, with just under 80% occurring only once. Germline V gene sequence: CDR1 LNHDA, CDR2 SQIVND (reference sequence). V was pared by 4 bases and J by 4 bases, with 11 bases between. The CDR3 length is 14 residues. Overall study findings and caveats: Reported results showed that the classifier diagnosed cytomegalovirus status with high specificity and sensitivity. Further analysis, carried out later, found HLA-associated TCR beta chains more clonally expanded than equally common other chains. Likely technical artifact: a cluster of highly shared sequence variants.

Healthy donors of bone marrow made up the group. The sequenced sample consisted of PBMCs. The V and J genes are TRBV19 and TRBJ2-1, with D perhaps TRBD2 (6 bases). The clonotype comes from a male donor in good health and CMV-seropositive. The DNA of the CDR3 is TGTGCCAGTAGTACCCCGACTAGTTACAATGAGCAGTTCTTC. This translates into CASSTPTSYNEQFF.